This passage covers 18 T cell receptor beta chains from one sample sequenced in a study of blood T cell repertoires in COVID-19. Sequenced by immunoSEQ multiplex PCR; TCRdb stores in-frame clones only, minus some. This table has about 140,000 clones, approximately 81% appearing once. Sequencing was performed on PBMCs or T cells enriched from blood (not recorded which). The receptors originated from a man aged 35 to 55 with acute COVID-19.

The chain links TRBV6-1 to TRBJ2-7; TRBD2 aligns across 8 bases. The ends lost 3 bases at V and 3 bases at J; junction bases unmatched: 7. CDR1 MNHNS and CDR2 SASEGT come from the germline V gene. The CDR3 length is 15 residues. For the CDR3, the DNA is TGTGCCAGCAGTGATATCCAGCGGGAGTACTACGAGCAGTACTTC. The encoded protein is CASSDIQREYYEQYF.

In its sample, this clone was seen a few times. V gene TRBV27 combines with J gene TRBJ2-6, with 7 bases lining up with TRBD2. CDR1 and CDR2 (germline): MNHEY, SMNVEV (reference sequence). The length of the CDR3 is 16 residues. Losses at the gene ends were 11 bases for V and 0 bases for J; bases not matched to a gene: 10. CDR3 DNA sequence: TGTGCCTCCTCCGGGGGGTACTTCTCTGGGGCCAACGTCCTGACTTTC. Translated: CASSGGYFSGANVLTF.

The chain couples TRBV6-5 to TRBJ1-1; 8 nucleotides line up with TRBD1. Germline values: CDR1 MNHEY, CDR2 SVGAGI. This CDR3 is built from 14 residues. The junction had 2 bases not matched to a gene; V was cut back by 5 bases and J by 0 bases. The CDR3 loop reads CASSRDRMNTEAFF. CDR3 in DNA: TGTGCCAGCAGTAGGGACAGGATGAACACTGAAGCTTTCTTT.

The gene calls are TRBV5-6 and TRBJ1-2; 9 bases fit TRBD1. Germline V gene sequence: CDR1 SGHDT, CDR2 YYEEEE. The V gene end was trimmed by 2 bases and the J gene end by 4 bases; junction bases not matched to a gene: 18. The CDR3 runs 19 residues. The CDR3 protein is CASSFLGGTGFERLYGYTF. CDR3 nucleotides: TGTGCCAGCAGCTTCTTGGGCGGGACAGGGTTCGAACGACTCTATGGCTACACCTTC.

This rearrangement joins TRBV30 to TRBJ1-6; tentatively, D is TRBD1 (6 bases). Germline V gives CDR1 GTSNPN, CDR2 SVGIG (reference sequence). The V and J ends lost 5 bases and 7 bases respectively, with 21 bases between them. This CDR3 is 16 amino acids long. The CDR3 bases are TGTGCCTGGGGGCAGGAGGTGAGAACAGGGAATTCACCCCTCCACTTT. This sequence encodes CAWGQEVRTGNSPLHF.

The V and J genes are TRBV18 and TRBJ2-1; TRBD2 matches at 11 bases. Per germline, CDR1 KGHSH and CDR2 LQKENI. The CDR3 sequence is 18 residues long. V dropped 5 bases and J dropped 2; count of bases not matched to a gene: 11. CDR3 DNA sequence: TGTGCCAGCTCAACCACCGTGACTAGCGGGGCCCCCTACAATGAGCAGTTCTTC. This codes for CASSTTVTSGAPYNEQFF.

There are a few counts of this clone. The DNA for the CDR3 is TGTGCCAGCAGCCGCGCACTAGCGGGGGGGATGGCTTTAGAGACCCAGTACTTC. The encoded protein is CASSRALAGGMALETQYF. This chain connects TRBV7-7 to TRBJ2-5; TRBD2 agrees at 13 bases. The CDR3 consists of 18 residues. Germline CDR1 is SSHAT and CDR2 is FNYEAQ (reference sequence). V shed 5 bases, J shed 4 bases, and the junction held 13 bases outside the gene matches.

The chain employs TRBV18 and TRBJ1-1, with a weak D call TRBD1 (5 bases). Germline CDR1 KGHSH, CDR2 LQKENI. This CDR3 is built from 14 residues. V was cut by 5 bases and J by 6 bases, with 16 bases left in between. This CDR3 is CASSLPQGSAEAFF. CDR3 DNA sequence: TGTGCCAGCTCATTGCCTCAGGGAAGCGCTGAAGCTTTCTTT.

J is TRBJ2-1 and V is TRBV5-1; D uncertain. Germline V gene sequence: CDR1 SGHRS, CDR2 YFSETQ. V was clipped by 0 bases and J by 7 bases, with 17 bases between them. This CDR3 is built from 16 residues. The CDR3 nucleotides are TGCGCCAGCAGCTTGGAGTATCCGAGCCGTTGGAATGAGCAGTTCTTC. The encoded protein is CASSLEYPSRWNEQFF.

This sequence joins TRBV27 and TRBJ2-5, with D unresolved. The germline V gene has CDR1 MNHEY and CDR2 SMNVEV (reference sequence). Between the trimmed V and J ends, which lost 3 bases and 0 bases, there was a span of 5 bases. This CDR3 has 13 residues. CDR3 in DNA: TGTGCCAGCAGTTTCCAGTACCAAGAGACCCAGTACTTC. It yields the protein CASSFQYQETQYF.

CDR3 sequence (DNA): TGTGCCAGCAGTTCTTACACCGGGACTAGCGGGAGAGATACGCAGTATTTT. Translating gives CASSSYTGTSGRDTQYF. The chain uses TRBV28 and TRBJ2-3, with 14 nucleotides matching TRBD2. The ends lost 4 bases at V and 5 bases at J; junction bases unmatched: 8. This CDR3 is built from 17 residues. Germline V gives CDR1 MDHEN, CDR2 SYDVKM. Complete variable domain (other parts from reference TRBV28 and TRBJ2-3): DVKVTQSSRYLVKRTGEKVFLECVQDMDHENMFWYRQDPGLGLRLIYFSYDVKMKEKGDIPEGYSVSREKKERFSLILESASTNQTSMYLCASSSYTGTSGRDTQYFGPGTRLTVL.

The V and J genes are TRBV14 and TRBJ2-1, with a possible D match to TRBD2 (6 bases). V dropped 0 bases and J dropped 8 bases, with 23 bases sitting between them. Looked up from germline, CDR1 is SGHDN and CDR2 is FVKESK. The CDR3 covers 18 residues. The CDR3 DNA reads TGTGCCAGCAGCCAAGATGTTTGGAAGCGGACTATACCCCATGAGCAGTTCTTC. It specifies CASSQDVWKRTIPHEQFF.

This rearrangement joins TRBV7-6 to TRBJ2-2, with D possibly TRBD1 on 5 matching bases. Germline values: CDR1 SGHVS, CDR2 FNYEAQ. This CDR3 has 15 amino acids. Trimming removed 1 base from V and 1 base from J, with 7 bases in between. Written as DNA, the CDR3 is TGTGCCAGCAGCTTAGATGGACAGAACACCGGGGAGCTGTTTTTT. Its translation is CASSLDGQNTGELFF.

The rearrangement uses TRBV7-2 and TRBJ2-7, with TRBD1 as a possible D gene (6 bases). This CDR3 is built from 14 residues. V lost 1 base, J lost 1 base, and 8 bases lay in between. Per the germline V gene, CDR1 is SGHTA and CDR2 is FQGNSA. CDR3 DNA: TGTGCCAGCAGCTTAGACGGACAGTCCTACGAGCAGTACTTC. It translates to CASSLDGQSYEQYF.

The V call is TRBV18, the J call TRBJ1-1, with 9 positions matching TRBD1. CDR1 is KGHSH and CDR2 is LQKENI in the germline V gene. CDR3 size: 15 residues. V lost 5 bases and J lost 3; bases outside the gene matches: 7. The CDR3 DNA is TGTGCCAGCTCAGGCCGGGACAGGGATTACACTGAAGCTTTCTTT. Translation: CASSGRDRDYTEAFF.

The chain joins TRBV12-2 to TRBJ1-4; TRBD1 reflects the table's D call only, with no check against the DNA. TRBV12-2 is assigned pseudogene status. This CDR3 is 19 amino acids long. DNA of the CDR3: TGTGCAAGTCGTCCCCCCCCCAACAGGTTAGGATATAGGGGTGAAAAACTGTTTTTT. It yields the protein CASRPPPNRLGYRGEKLFF.

The sample holds a few counts of this clone. The chain uses TRBV14 and TRBJ2-2; a possible D gene is TRBD1 (5 bases). From germline, CDR1 is SGHDN and CDR2 FVKESK. CDR3 length: 16 residues. Trimming took 2 bases from V and 1 from J, leaving 11 bases between them. This CDR3 is CASSQIYRKNTGELFF. CDR3 bases: TGTGCCAGCAGCCAAATATACAGGAAGAACACCGGGGAGCTGTTTTTT.

The chain uses TRBV4-3 and TRBJ2-3, with 10 bases identical to TRBD2. Germline V CDR1 and CDR2: LGHNA, YSLEER. The junction had 10 bases not matched to a gene; V was cut back by 2 bases and J by 2 bases. This CDR3 has 18 residues. The CDR3 loop reads CASSQSGLSGRFTDTQYF. The CDR3 DNA sequence: TGCGCCAGCAGCCAATCGGGCCTTAGCGGGAGGTTCACAGATACGCAGTATTTT.